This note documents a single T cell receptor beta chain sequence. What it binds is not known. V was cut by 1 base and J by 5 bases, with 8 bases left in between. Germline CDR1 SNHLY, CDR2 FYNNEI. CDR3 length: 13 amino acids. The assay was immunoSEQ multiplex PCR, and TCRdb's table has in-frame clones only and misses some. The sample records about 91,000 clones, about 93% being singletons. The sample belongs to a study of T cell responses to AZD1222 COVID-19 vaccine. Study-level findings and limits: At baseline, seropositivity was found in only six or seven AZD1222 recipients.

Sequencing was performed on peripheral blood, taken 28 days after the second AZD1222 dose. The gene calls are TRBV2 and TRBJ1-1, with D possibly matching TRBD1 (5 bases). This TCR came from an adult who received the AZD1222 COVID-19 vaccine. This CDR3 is CASSEVGVTEAFF. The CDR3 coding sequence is TGTGCCAGCAGTGAAGTGGGGGTGACTGAAGCTTTCTTT.